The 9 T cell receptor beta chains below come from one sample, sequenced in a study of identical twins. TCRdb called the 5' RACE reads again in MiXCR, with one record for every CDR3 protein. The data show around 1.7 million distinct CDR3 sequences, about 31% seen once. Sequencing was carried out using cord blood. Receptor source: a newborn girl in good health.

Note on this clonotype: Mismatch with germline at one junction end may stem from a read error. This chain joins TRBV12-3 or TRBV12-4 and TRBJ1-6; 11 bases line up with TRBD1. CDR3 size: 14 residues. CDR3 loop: CASRVGQGGSPLHF. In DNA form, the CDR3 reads TGCGCCAGCAGGGTGGGACAGGGGGGTTCACCCCTCCACTTT.

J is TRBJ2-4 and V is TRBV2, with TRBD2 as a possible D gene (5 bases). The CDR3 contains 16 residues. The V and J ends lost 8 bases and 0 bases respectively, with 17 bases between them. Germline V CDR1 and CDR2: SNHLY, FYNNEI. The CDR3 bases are TGTGCCAGCCGCCTTACTGGCGGGCTAGCCAAAAACATTCAGTACTTC. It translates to CASRLTGGLAKNIQYF.

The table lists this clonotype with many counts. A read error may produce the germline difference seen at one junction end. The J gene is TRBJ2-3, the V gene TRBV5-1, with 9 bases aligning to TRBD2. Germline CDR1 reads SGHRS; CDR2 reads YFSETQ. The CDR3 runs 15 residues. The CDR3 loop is CASSLAGAGTDTQYF. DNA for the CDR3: TGTGCCAGCAGCTTAGCGGGAGCGGGCACAGATACGCAGTATTTT.

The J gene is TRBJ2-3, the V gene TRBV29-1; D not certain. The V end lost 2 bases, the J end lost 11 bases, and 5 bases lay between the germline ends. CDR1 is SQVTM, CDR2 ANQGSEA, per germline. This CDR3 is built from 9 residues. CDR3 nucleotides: TGCAGCGTTGAAAGGAGGCAGTATTTT. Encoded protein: CSVERRQYF.

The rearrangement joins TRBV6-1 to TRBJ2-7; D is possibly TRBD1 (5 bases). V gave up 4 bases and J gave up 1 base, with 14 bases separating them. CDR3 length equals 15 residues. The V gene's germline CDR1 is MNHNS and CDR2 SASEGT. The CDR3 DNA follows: TGTGCCAGCAGTGGCACAGGAGAATTATCCTACGAGCAGTACTTC. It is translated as CASSGTGELSYEQYF.

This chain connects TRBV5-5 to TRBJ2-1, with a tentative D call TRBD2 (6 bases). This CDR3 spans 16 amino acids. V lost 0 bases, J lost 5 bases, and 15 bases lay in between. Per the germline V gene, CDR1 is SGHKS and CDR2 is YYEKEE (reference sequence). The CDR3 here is CASSLAKTGGNNEQFF. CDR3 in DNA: TGTGCCAGCAGCTTGGCTAAAACTGGCGGGAACAATGAGCAGTTCTTC. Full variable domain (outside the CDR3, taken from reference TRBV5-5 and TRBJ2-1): DAGVTQSPTHLIKTRGQQVTLRCSPISGHKSVSWYQQVLGQGPQFIFQYYEKEERGRGNFPDRFSARQFPNYSSELNVNALLLGDSALYLCASSLAKTGGNNEQFFGPGTRLTVL.

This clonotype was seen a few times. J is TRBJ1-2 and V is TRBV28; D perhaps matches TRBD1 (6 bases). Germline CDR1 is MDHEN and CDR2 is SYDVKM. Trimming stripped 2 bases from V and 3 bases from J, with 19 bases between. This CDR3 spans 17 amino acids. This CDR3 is CASSLRSGGRRYYGYTF. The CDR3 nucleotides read TGTGCCAGCAGTTTAAGGTCCGGGGGGCGGAGGTACTATGGCTACACCTTC.

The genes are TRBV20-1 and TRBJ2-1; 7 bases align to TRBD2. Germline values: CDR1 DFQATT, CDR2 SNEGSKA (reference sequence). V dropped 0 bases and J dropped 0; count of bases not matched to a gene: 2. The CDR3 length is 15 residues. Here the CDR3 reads CSARDWEGSYNEQFF. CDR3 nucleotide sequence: TGCAGTGCTAGAGATTGGGAGGGCTCCTACAATGAGCAGTTCTTC.

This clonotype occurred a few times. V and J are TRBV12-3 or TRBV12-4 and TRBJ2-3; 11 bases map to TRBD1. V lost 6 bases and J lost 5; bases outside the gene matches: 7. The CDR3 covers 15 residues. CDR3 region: CASRRGQGAGDTQYF. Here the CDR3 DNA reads TGTGCCAGCAGACGCGGACAGGGGGCAGGAGATACGCAGTATTTT.